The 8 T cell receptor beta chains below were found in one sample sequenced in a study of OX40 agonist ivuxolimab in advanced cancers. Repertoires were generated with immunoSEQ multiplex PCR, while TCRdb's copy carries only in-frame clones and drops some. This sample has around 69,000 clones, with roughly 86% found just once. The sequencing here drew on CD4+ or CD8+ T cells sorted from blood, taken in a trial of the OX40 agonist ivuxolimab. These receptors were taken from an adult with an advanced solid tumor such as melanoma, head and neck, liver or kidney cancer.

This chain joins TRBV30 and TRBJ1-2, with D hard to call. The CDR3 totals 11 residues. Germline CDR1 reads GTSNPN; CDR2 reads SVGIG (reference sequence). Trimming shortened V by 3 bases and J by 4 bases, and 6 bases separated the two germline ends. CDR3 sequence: CAWSPVYGYTF. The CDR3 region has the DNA TGTGCCTGGAGCCCAGTCTATGGCTACACCTTC.

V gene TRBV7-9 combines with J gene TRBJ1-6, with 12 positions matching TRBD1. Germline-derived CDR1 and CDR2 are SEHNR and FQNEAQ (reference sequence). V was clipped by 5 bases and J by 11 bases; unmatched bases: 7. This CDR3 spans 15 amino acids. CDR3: CASSRDRGLWTPLHF. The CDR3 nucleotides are TGTGCCAGCAGCCGGGACAGGGGGCTATGGACACCCCTCCACTTT. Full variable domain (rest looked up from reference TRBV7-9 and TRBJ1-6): DTGVSQNPRHKITKRGQNVTFRCDPISEHNRLYWYRQTLGQGPEFLTYFQNEAQLEKSRLLSDRFSAERPKGSFSTLEIQRTEQGDSAMYLCASSRDRGLWTPLHFGNGTRLTVT.

This chain's CDR3 is CASSLDRVEKLFF. CDR3 DNA: TGTGCCAGCAGCTTAGATCGAGTGGAAAAACTGTTTTTT. This chain links TRBV11-2 with TRBJ1-4; D remains ambiguous. The length of the CDR3 is 13 residues. Trimming stripped 0 bases from V and 8 bases from J, with 7 bases between. Germline-derived CDR1 and CDR2 are SGHAT and FQNNGV.

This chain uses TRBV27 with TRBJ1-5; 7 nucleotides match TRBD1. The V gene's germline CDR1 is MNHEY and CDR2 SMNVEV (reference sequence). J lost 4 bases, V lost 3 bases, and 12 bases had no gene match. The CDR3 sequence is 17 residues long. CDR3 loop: CASSFGTGGRGNQPQHF. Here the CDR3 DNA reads TGTGCCAGCAGTTTTGGGACGGGGGGCAGGGGGAATCAGCCCCAGCATTTT.

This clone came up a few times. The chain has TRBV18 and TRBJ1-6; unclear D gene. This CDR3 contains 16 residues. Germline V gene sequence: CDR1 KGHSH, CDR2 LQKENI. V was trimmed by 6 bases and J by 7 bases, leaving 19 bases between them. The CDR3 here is CASSREGEVRNSPLHF. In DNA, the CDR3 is TGTGCCAGCTCGCGGGAGGGAGAGGTGCGGAATTCACCCCTCCACTTT.

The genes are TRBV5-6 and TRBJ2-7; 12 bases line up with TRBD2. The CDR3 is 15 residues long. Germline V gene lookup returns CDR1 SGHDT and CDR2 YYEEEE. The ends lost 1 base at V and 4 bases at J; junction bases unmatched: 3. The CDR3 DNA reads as TGTGCCAGCAGCTTGACGACTAGCGGGGGTTACGAGCAGTACTTC. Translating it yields CASSLTTSGGYEQYF.

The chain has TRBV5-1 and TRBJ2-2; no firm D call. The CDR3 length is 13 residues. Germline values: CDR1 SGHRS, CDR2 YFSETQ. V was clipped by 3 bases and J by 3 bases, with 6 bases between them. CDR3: CASSYDHTGELFF. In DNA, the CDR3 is TGCGCCAGCAGCTATGACCACACCGGGGAGCTGTTTTTT. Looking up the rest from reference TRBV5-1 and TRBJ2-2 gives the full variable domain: KAGVTQTPRYLIKTRGQQVTLSCSPISGHRSVSWYQQTPGQGLQFLFEYFSETQRNKGNFPGRFSGRQFSNSRSEMNVSTLELGDSALYLCASSYDHTGELFFGEGSRLTVL.

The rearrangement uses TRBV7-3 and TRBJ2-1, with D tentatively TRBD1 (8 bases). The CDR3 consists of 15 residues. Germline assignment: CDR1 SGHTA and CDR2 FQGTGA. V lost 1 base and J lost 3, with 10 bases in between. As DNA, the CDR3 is TGTGCCAGCAGCTTAAACAGGGGGGGCTACAATGAGCAGTTCTTC. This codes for CASSLNRGGYNEQFF. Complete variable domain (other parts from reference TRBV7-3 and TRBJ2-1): GAGVSQTPSNKVTEKGKYVELRCDPISGHTALYWYRQSLGQGPEFLIYFQGTGAADDSGLPNDRFFAVRPEGSVSTLKIQRTERGDSAVYLCASSLNRGGYNEQFFGPGTRLTVL.